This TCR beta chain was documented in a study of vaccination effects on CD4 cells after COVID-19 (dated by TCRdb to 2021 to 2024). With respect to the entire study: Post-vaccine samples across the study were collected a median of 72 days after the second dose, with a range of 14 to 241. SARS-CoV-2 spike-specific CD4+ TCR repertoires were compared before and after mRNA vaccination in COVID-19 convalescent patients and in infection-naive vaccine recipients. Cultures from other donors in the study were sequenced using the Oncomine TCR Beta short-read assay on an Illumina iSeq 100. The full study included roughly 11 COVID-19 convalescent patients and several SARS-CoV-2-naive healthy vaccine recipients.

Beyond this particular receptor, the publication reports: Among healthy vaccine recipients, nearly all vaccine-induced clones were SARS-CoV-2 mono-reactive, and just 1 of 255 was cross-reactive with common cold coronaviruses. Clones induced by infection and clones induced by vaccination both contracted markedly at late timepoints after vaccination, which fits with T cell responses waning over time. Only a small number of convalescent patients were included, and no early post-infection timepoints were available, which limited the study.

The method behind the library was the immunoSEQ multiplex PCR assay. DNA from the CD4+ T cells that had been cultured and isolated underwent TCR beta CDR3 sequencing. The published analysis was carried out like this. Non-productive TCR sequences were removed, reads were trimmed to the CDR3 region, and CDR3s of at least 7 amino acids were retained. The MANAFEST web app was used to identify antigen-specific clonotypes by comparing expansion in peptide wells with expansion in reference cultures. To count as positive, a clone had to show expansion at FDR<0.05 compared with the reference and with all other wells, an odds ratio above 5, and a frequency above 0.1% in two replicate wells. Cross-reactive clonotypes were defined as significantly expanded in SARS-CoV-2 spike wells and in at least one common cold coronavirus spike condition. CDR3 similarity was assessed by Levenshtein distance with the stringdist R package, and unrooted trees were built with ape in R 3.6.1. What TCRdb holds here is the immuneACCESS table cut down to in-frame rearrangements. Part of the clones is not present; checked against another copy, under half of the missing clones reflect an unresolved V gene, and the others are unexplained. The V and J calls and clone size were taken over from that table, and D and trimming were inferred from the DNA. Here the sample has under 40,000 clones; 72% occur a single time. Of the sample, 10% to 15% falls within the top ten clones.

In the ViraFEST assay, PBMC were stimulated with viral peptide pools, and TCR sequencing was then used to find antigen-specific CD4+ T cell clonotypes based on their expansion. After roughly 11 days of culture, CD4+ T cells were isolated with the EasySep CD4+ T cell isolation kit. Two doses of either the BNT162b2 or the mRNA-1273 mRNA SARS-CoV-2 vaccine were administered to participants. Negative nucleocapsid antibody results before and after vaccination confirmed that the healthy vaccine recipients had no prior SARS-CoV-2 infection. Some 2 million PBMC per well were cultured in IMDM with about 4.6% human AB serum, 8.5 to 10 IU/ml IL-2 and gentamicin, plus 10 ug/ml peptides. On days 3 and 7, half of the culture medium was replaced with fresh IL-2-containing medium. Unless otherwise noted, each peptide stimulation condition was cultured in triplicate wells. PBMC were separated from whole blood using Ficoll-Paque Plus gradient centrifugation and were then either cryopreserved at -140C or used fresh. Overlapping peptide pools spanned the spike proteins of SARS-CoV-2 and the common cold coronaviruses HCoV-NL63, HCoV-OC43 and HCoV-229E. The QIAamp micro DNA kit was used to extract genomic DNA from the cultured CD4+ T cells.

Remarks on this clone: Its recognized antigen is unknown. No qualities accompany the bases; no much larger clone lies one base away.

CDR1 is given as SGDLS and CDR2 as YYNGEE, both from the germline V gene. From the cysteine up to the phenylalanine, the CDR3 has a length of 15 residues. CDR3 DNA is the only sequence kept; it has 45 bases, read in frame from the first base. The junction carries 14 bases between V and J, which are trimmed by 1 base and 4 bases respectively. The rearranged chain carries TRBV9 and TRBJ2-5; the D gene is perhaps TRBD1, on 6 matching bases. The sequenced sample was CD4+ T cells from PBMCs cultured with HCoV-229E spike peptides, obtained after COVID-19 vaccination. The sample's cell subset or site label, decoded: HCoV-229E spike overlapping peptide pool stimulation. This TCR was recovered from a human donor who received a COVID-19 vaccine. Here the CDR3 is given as CASSVTPGEIETQYF. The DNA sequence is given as TGTGCCAGCAGCGTAACGCCAGGGGAGATAGAGACCCAGTACTTC. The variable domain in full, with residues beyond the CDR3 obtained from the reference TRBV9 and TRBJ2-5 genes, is DSGVTQTPKHLITATGQRVTLRCSPRSGDLSVYWYQQSLDQGLQFLIQYYNGEERAKGNILERFSAQQFPDLHSELNLSSLELGDSALYFCASSVTPGEIETQYFGPGTRLLVL.